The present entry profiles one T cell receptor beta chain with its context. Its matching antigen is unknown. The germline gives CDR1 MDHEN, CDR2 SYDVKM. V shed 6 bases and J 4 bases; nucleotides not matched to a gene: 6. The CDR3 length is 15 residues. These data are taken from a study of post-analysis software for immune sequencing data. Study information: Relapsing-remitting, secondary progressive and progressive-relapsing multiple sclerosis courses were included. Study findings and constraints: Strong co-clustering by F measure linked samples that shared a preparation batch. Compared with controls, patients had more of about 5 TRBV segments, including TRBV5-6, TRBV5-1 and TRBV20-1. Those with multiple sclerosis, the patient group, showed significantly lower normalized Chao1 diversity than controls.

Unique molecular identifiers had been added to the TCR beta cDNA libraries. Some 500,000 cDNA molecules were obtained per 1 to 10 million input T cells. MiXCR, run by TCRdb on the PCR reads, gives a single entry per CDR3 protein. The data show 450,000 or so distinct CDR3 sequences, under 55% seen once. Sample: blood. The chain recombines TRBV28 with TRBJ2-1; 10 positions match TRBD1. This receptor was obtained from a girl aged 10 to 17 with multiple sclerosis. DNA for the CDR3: TGTGCCAGCAGGAGACAGGGGGCAAGGTACAATGAGCAGTTCTTC. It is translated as CASRRQGARYNEQFF.